This T cell receptor beta chain was documented in a study of T cells after yellow fever vaccination. Study-wide findings and caveats: Within the sorted memory subsets, almost all vaccine-responding clonotypes could not be detected on day 0.

TCRdb re-called the 5' RACE reads with MiXCR, one entry per CDR3 protein. The repertoire consists of 4,000 to 5,000 distinct CDR3 sequences, with roughly 8% occurring once and the leading ten covering around two thirds. This clonotype has at least ten counts. The TCR sequence derives from a man aged 18 to 29 who received the YFV17D yellow fever vaccine. This sample comprised PBMCs, either bulk or a sorted T-cell subset (CD4+, CD8+, memory, or dextramer-sorted; not recorded which), obtained around 45 days after the first yellow fever vaccination.

CDR3 in DNA: TGCGCCAGCAGCCACAACGGCGGCGAGCGGGGGGAACTCCGCTTGGTAGAGACCCAGTACTTC. This sequence encodes CASSHNGGERGELRLVETQYF. The chain recombines TRBV4-1 with TRBJ2-5; TRBD2 aligns across 9 bases. The CDR3 loop spans 21 amino acids. Germline loops: CDR1 MGHRA, CDR2 YSYEKL. The V segment lost 3 bases and the J segment 4 bases; nucleotides outside the gene matches: 24.